The 2 T cell receptor beta chains below were found in one sample sequenced in a study of blood T cell repertoires in COVID-19. Some clones are missing from TCRdb's copy, which holds only in-frame ones; the method was immunoSEQ multiplex PCR. The table has 95,000 to 150,000 clones, about four fifths seen once. The sample consisted of peripheral blood. These receptor sequences come from a man aged 30 to 45 with COVID-19, enrolled during active disease.

The chain has TRBV5-6 and TRBJ2-3; TRBD1 aligns across 8 bases. CDR3 length equals 16 residues. Germline-derived CDR1 and CDR2 are SGHDT and YYEEEE. With V trimmed by 0 bases and J by 3 bases, 6 bases remained unmatched. CDR3 coding DNA: TGTGCCAGCAGCTTGGGGACAGGGCTTGCAACAGATACGCAGTATTTT. Translating it yields CASSLGTGLATDTQYF.

The chain combines TRBV19 with TRBJ2-5; 8 bases align to TRBD2. Germline values: CDR1 LNHDA, CDR2 SQIVND (reference sequence). The CDR3 consists of 13 residues. The V and J ends lost 3 bases and 3 bases, in that order; junction bases with no gene match: 0. This CDR3 is CASSIGREETQYF. As DNA, the CDR3 is TGTGCCAGTAGTATCGGGAGGGAAGAGACCCAGTACTTC.